Presented here are 10 T cell receptor beta chains from one specimen sequenced in a study of T cells in Graves' hyperthyroidism and ophthalmopathy. Amplification of TCR beta CDR3 regions was performed using RNA transcripts as template. With the HTBI primer set, the TCR CDR3 went through a first round of RT-PCR. TCRdb passed the multiplex PCR reads through MiXCR, listing each CDR3 protein once. The sample has fewer than 450,000 distinct CDR3 sequences, about a sixth seen once. Sequencing used blood. These receptors all come from a young woman with Graves' hyperthyroidism that later progressed to Graves' ophthalmopathy.

This clonotype was detected ten times or more. The chain joins TRBV7-9 to TRBJ2-7; D tentatively fits TRBD1 or TRBD2 (5 bases each). The germline CDR1 and CDR2 sequences are SEHNR and FQNEAQ (reference sequence). Between the trimmed V and J ends, which lost 0 bases and 7 bases, there was a span of 16 bases. The CDR3 length is 15 residues. CDR3 residues: CASSLAAGGSGEQYF. The CDR3 DNA is TGTGCCAGCAGCTTAGCGGCTGGGGGTTCGGGGGAGCAGTACTTC.

This clonotype was seen a few times. V gene TRBV20-1 combines with J gene TRBJ1-4; maybe TRBD1 (5 bases). There are 15 residues in the CDR3. Per germline, CDR1 DFQATT and CDR2 SNEGSKA (reference sequence). V gave up 6 bases and J gave up 4 bases, with 18 bases separating them. DNA of the CDR3: TGCAGTGCCCTCGCCCCTGGGGGATATAATGAAAAACTGTTTTTT. Translating gives CSALAPGGYNEKLFF.

This clonotype was counted only a few times. The rearrangement joins TRBV12-3 or TRBV12-4 to TRBJ2-1; 8 nucleotides align to TRBD2. With V trimmed by 6 bases and J by 3 bases, 16 bases remained unmatched. CDR3 length: 18 amino acids. The CDR3 region has the DNA TGTGCCAGCAGGAGGTGGGATCGCGGGAGGAATCTCTACAATGAGCAGTTCTTC. Translating gives CASRRWDRGRNLYNEQFF.

This clonotype was counted many times. J is TRBJ1-2 and V is TRBV3-1; D call uncertain. CDR1 LGHDT and CDR2 YNNKEL come from the germline V gene (reference sequence). The CDR3 sequence is 13 residues long. Trimming shortened V by 0 bases and J by 4 bases, and 6 bases separated the two germline ends. The CDR3 sequence: CASSQDYGYGYTF. CDR3 DNA: TGTGCCAGCAGCCAAGATTACGGCTATGGCTACACCTTC.

This clonotype was seen a handful of times. CDR3 in amino acids: CASSHPSRRGLDIPTDTQYF. The CDR3 DNA follows: TGCGCCAGCAGCCACCCTTCTCGCCGGGGACTAGACATTCCCACAGATACGCAGTATTTT. This rearrangement joins TRBV4-1 to TRBJ2-3; 8 bases map to TRBD2. In germline, CDR1 is MGHRA, CDR2 YSYEKL. The CDR3 has 20 amino acids. Trimming cost V 3 bases and J 2 bases; bases outside gene matches: 19.

V gene TRBV12-3 or TRBV12-4 combines with J gene TRBJ1-6; D gene ambiguous. The CDR3 covers 12 residues. With 6 bases removed from V and 9 bases from J, the gap between germline ends came to 9 bases. The CDR3 loop is CASSRVGSPLHF. CDR3 in DNA: TGTGCCAGCAGCCGGGTGGGTTCACCCCTCCACTTT.

This clonotype was observed a few times. The rearrangement links TRBV6-2 or TRBV6-3 to TRBJ2-5; 7 nucleotides line up with TRBD2. The CDR3 totals 15 residues. Germline lookup yields CDR1 MNHEY and CDR2 SVGEGT. After removal of 7 bases from V and 7 bases from J, the junction contained 15 bases not matched to a gene. CDR3 protein: CASKNLGGEFGTQYF. In DNA form, the CDR3 reads TGTGCCAGCAAAAATCTGGGGGGGGAGTTTGGGACCCAGTACTTC.

The table lists this clonotype with a few counts. This chain uses TRBV20-1 with TRBJ2-7; 7 bases map to TRBD2. This CDR3 comprises 13 residues. CDR1 is DFQATT and CDR2 is SNEGSKA in the germline V gene (reference sequence). V lost 3 bases, J lost 4 bases, and 6 bases stayed unmatched. The CDR3 bases are TGCAGTGCTAGGCGGGAGTCAGTTTACGAGCAGTACTTC. Translation: CSARRESVYEQYF.

In regard to this clonotype: Without the conserved terminal phenylalanine or tryptophan, this CDR3 likely stems from a read error. The rearrangement joins TRBV30 to TRBJ2-3; the D is unclear. Germline loops: CDR1 GTSNPN, CDR2 SVGIG (reference sequence). The CDR3 runs to 14 residues. V lost 4 bases and J lost 3, with 14 bases in between. CDR3 DNA sequence: TGTGCCTGGACCCTCTCCTTTCTTACAGATACGCAGTATTCT. This sequence encodes CAWTLSFLTDTQYS.

This clonotype was recorded at least ten times. The chain combines TRBV20-1 with TRBJ1-6; 8 bases map to TRBD1. The V segment lost 1 base and the J segment 5 bases; nucleotides outside the gene matches: 4. The CDR3 totals 15 residues. The V gene's germline CDR1 is DFQATT and CDR2 SNEGSKA (reference sequence). The CDR3 here is CSARVKQGDNSPLHF. As DNA, the CDR3 is TGCAGTGCTAGAGTCAAACAGGGGGATAATTCACCCCTCCACTTT.